The rows below give T cell receptor beta chains drawn from one sample of a study of T-cell memory formation after mild COVID-19. TCRdb recomputed calls from the 5' RACE reads with MiXCR, one row per CDR3 protein. The data contain some 130,000 distinct CDR3 sequences, 16% of them singletons. The material sequenced was PBMCs or a T cell subset sorted from them (not recorded which). Source of these receptors: an adult woman who had mild COVID-19 (a few samples of this study predate the infection). Cell type and time point are not known. Each CDR3 is given with its conserved first and last residue. Each record gives: V gene, clone size, D gene, J gene, CDR3 DNA, CDR3 protein. The D gene is left open where the match is weak. Only some rows state a clone size, as once, few, many or a class for expanded clones.

V gene: TRBV5-1; clone size: -; D gene: -; J gene: TRBJ1-1; CDR3 DNA: TGCGCCAGCGGTAGGGTAGAAGTAAGTTCGGACACTGAAGCTTTCTTT; CDR3 protein: CASGRVEVSSDTEAFF
V gene: TRBV3-1; clone size: -; D gene: -; J gene: TRBJ2-3; CDR3 DNA: TGTGCCAGCAGCCAAGGACTCTCCACAGATACGCAGTATTTT; CDR3 protein: CASSQGLSTDTQYF
V gene: TRBV7-2; clone size: -; D gene: TRBD1; J gene: TRBJ2-7; CDR3 DNA: TGTGCCAGCAGGGGACAGGGGTCCTACGAGCAGTACTTC; CDR3 protein: CASRGQGSYEQYF
V gene: TRBV4-1; clone size: -; D gene: -; J gene: TRBJ1-1; CDR3 DNA: TGCGCCAGCAGCCAAGGGATTTTTGGAGGAAACACTGAAGCTTTCTTT; CDR3 protein: CASSQGIFGGNTEAFF
V gene: TRBV14; clone size: few; D gene: TRBD2; J gene: TRBJ2-3; CDR3 DNA: TGTGCCAGCAGCCAAAGTACTAGCGGGAGAGATACGCAGTATTTT; CDR3 protein: CASSQSTSGRDTQYF
V gene: TRBV4-3; clone size: few; D gene: TRBD2; J gene: TRBJ2-1; CDR3 DNA: TGCGCCAGCAGCCCGGCGCGGACTAGCGGCTACAATGAGCAGTTCTTC; CDR3 protein: CASSPARTSGYNEQFF
V gene: TRBV7-9; clone size: few; D gene: TRBD1; J gene: TRBJ2-6; CDR3 DNA: TGTGCCAGCAGCTTGAGATGGACAGGGGGCAGCTCTGGGGCCAACGTCCTGACTTTC; CDR3 protein: CASSLRWTGGSSGANVLTF
V gene: TRBV12-3/TRBV12-4; clone size: few; D gene: TRBD2; J gene: TRBJ2-7; CDR3 DNA: TGTGCCAGCAGCCCAAAGCGGGGGGGAGCCTTTGGGCAGTACTTC; CDR3 protein: CASSPKRGGAFGQYF
V gene: TRBV5-1; clone size: -; D gene: TRBD1; J gene: TRBJ2-3; CDR3 DNA: TGCGCCAGCAGCTTGGAGAGGGGGCGTTTAGATACGCAGTATTTT; CDR3 protein: CASSLERGRLDTQYF
V gene: TRBV6-5; clone size: few; D gene: -; J gene: TRBJ2-2; CDR3 DNA: TGTGCCAGCAGCTATACAACAGGGGAGCTGTTTTTT; CDR3 protein: CASSYTTGELFF
V gene: TRBV6-5; clone size: many; D gene: TRBD2; J gene: TRBJ2-7; CDR3 DNA: TGTGCCAGCATTTCGAGCGGGAGTAGTCGCGAGCAGTACTTC; CDR3 protein: CASISSGSSREQYF
V gene: TRBV27; clone size: few; D gene: -; J gene: TRBJ2-7; CDR3 DNA: TGTGCCAGCAGCTTTGCGCAGGGCTACGAGCAGTACTTC; CDR3 protein: CASSFAQGYEQYF
V gene: TRBV3-1; clone size: -; D gene: -; J gene: TRBJ2-3; CDR3 DNA: TGTGCCAGCAGCCAAGAAGCCAGCACAGATACGCAGTATTTT; CDR3 protein: CASSQEASTDTQYF
V gene: TRBV5-1; clone size: many; D gene: -; J gene: TRBJ1-1; CDR3 DNA: TGTGCCAGCAGCTTGGAGGGGAACACTGAAGCTTTCTTT; CDR3 protein: CASSLEGNTEAFF
V gene: TRBV9; clone size: -; D gene: -; J gene: TRBJ1-1; CDR3 DNA: TGTGCCAGCAGCTTCCAACAGGGTATGAACACTGAAGCTTTCTTT; CDR3 protein: CASSFQQGMNTEAFF
V gene: TRBV6-6; clone size: few; D gene: -; J gene: TRBJ2-5; CDR3 DNA: TGTGCCAGCAGTACCTCCCCCGGCGGGGTGGGTGAGACCCAGTACTTC; CDR3 protein: CASSTSPGGVGETQYF